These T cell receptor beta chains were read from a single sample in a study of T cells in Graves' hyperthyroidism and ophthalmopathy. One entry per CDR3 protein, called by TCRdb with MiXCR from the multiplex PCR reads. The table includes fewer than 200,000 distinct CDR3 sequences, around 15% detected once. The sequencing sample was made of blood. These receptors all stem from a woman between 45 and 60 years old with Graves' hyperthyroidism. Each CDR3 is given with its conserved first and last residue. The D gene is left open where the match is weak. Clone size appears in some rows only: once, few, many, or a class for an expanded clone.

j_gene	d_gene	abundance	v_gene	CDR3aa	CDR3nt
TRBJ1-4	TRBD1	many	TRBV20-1	CSAARDSQYEKLFF	TGCAGTGCTGCTCGGGACAGCCAATATGAAAAACTGTTTTTT
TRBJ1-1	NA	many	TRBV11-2	CASSLIGFSHTEAFF	TGTGCCAGCAGCTTAATTGGATTTTCGCACACTGAAGCTTTCTTT
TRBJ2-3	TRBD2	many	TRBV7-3	CASSSTSGGTDTQYF	TGTGCCAGCAGCTCTACTAGCGGGGGCACAGATACGCAGTATTTT
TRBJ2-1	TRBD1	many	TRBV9	CASSPHRGHNEQFF	TGTGCCAGCAGCCCGCACAGGGGGCATAATGAGCAGTTCTTC
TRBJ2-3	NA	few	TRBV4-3	CASSQIPTDTQYF	TGCGCCAGCAGCCAAATCCCCACAGATACGCAGTATTTT
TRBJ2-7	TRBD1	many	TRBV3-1	CASSHHSGGEQYF	TGTGCCAGCAGCCATCACTCAGGGGGCGAGCAGTACTTC
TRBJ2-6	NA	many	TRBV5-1	CASSSQSTGANVLTF	TGCGCCAGCAGCAGCCAGAGTACTGGGGCCAACGTCCTGACTTTC
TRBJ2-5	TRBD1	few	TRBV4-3	CASSQMGQGQETQYF	TGCGCCAGCAGCCAAATGGGACAGGGACAAGAGACCCAGTACTTC
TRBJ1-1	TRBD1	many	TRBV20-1	CSARTGFGDTEAFF	TGCAGTGCTCGGACAGGGTTCGGGGACACTGAAGCTTTCTTT
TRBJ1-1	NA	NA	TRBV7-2	CASSLAQNLNTEAFF	TGTGCCAGCAGCTTAGCCCAGAACCTGAACACTGAAGCTTTCTTT
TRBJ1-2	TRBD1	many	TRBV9	CASSVGTGPGGYTF	TGTGCCAGCAGCGTGGGGACAGGCCCCGGTGGCTACACCTTC
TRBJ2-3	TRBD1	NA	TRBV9	CASSLWDRSSTDTQYF	TGTGCCAGCAGCTTATGGGACAGATCTAGCACAGATACGCAGTATTTT
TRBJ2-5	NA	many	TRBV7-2	CASSWTWTASQETQYF	TGTGCCAGCAGCTGGACTTGGACAGCCAGCCAAGAGACCCAGTACTTC
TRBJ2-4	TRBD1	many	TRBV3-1	CASSPETGALSKNIQYF	TGTGCCAGCAGCCCAGAGACAGGGGCATTGTCCAAAAACATTCAGTACTTC
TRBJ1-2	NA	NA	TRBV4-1	CASSQGLQMSNYGYTF	TGCGCCAGCAGCCAAGGACTCCAAATGAGTAACTATGGCTACACCTTC
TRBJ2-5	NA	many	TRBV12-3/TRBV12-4	CASSFSHLQGATQYF	TGTGCCAGCAGTTTTTCCCACCTACAGGGTGCGACCCAGTACTTC
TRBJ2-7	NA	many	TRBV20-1	CSAPLSPGRHEQYF	TGCAGTGCTCCCCTCTCCCCAGGGCGGCACGAGCAGTACTTC
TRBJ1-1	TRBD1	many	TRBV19	CASSGQGLAEAFF	TGTGCCAGTAGCGGACAGGGCCTTGCTGAAGCTTTCTTT
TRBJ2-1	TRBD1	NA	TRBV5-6	CASSNEGTEEWDEQFF	TGTGCCAGCAGCAACGAGGGGACAGAGGAGTGGGATGAGCAGTTCTTC
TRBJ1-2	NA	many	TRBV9	CASSRDQDGYTF	TGTGCCAGCAGCCGAGACCAGGATGGCTACACCTTC
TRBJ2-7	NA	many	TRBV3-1	CASSQPESSYEQYF	TGTGCCAGCAGCCAACCAGAAAGCTCCTACGAGCAGTACTTC
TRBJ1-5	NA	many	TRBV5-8	CASSPGSYSNQPQHF	TGTGCCAGCAGCCCAGGAAGTTATAGCAATCAGCCCCAGCATTTT
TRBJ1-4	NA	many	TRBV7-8	CASSLGRINEKLFF	TGTGCCAGCAGCTTAGGTCGGATAAATGAAAAACTGTTTTTT
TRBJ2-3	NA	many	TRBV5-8	CASSHVSLRRTDTQYF	TGTGCCAGCAGCCACGTGTCGCTTCGACGGACAGATACGCAGTATTTT
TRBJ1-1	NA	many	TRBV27	CASRELVRTEAFF	TGTGCCAGCCGGGAACTAGTGCGGACTGAAGCTTTCTTT
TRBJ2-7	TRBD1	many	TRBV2	CASSDSTGGRDEQYF	TGTGCCAGCAGTGATTCGACAGGGGGCCGCGACGAGCAGTACTTC
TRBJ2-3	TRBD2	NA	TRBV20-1	CSADTSGLGTSTDTQYF	TGCAGTGCCGACACTAGCGGGTTGGGGACTAGTACAGATACGCAGTATTTT
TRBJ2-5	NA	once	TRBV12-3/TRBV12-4	CASSYAGSQETQYF	TGTGCCAGCAGCTACGCGGGCAGCCAAGAGACCCAGTACTTC
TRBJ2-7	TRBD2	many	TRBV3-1	CASSPTGTSYHEQYF	TGTGCCAGCAGCCCGACCGGGACTAGCTACCACGAGCAGTACTTC
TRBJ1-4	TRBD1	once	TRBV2	CASSGQANEKLFF	TGTGCCAGCTCGGGACAGGCAAATGAAAAACTGTTTTTT
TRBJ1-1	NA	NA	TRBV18	CANSLTGNTEAFF	TGTGCCAACTCACTGACAGGGAACACTGAAGCTTTCTTT
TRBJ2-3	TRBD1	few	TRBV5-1	CASSLQPGQSTDTQYF	TGCGCCAGCAGCTTGCAACCGGGACAGAGCACAGATACGCAGTATTTT
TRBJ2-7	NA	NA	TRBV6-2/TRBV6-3	CASSPSDGYEQYF	TGTGCCAGCAGTCCCTCGGACGGGTACGAGCAGTACTTC
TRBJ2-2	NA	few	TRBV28	CVSQGGAGELFF	TGTGTTTCACAGGGCGGCGCCGGGGAGCTGTTTTTT
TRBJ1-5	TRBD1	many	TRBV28	CASSLCCRGKGNQPQHF	TGTGCCAGCAGTTTATGCTGCAGGGGGAAAGGTAATCAGCCCCAGCATTTT
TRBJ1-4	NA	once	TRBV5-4	CASSSDRFAEKLFF	TGTGCCAGCAGCTCGGACAGATTTGCTGAAAAACTGTTTTTT
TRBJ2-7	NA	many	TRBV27	CASRPEVSSYEQYF	TGTGCCAGCAGGCCCGAGGTGAGCTCCTACGAGCAGTACTTC
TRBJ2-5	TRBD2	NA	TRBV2	CASSGLAKGETQYF	TGTGCCAGCAGTGGACTAGCCAAAGGAGAGACCCAGTACTTC
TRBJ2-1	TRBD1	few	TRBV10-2	CASMKPGQEGNEQFF	TGCGCCAGCATGAAACCGGGACAGGAAGGCAATGAGCAGTTCTTC
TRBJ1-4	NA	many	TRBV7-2	CASSSPGGSGLGKLFF	TGTGCCAGCAGCTCCCCCGGAGGTTCAGGCCTAGGAAAACTGTTTTTT
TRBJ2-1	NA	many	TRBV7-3	CASSPEVRSYNEQFF	TGTGCCAGCAGCCCCGAAGTTAGATCCTACAATGAGCAGTTCTTC
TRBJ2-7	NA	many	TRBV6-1	CASSEQGIGEQYF	TGTGCCAGCAGTGAACAGGGAATAGGCGAGCAGTACTTC
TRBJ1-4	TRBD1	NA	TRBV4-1	CASTDRGREKLFF	TGCGCCAGCACCGACAGGGGACGAGAAAAACTGTTTTTT
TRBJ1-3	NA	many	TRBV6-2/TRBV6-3	CATTHSGNTIYF	TGTGCCACCACTCACTCTGGAAACACCATATATTTT
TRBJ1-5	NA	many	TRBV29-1	CSVAVGSTTGQPQHF	TGCAGCGTTGCGGTGGGATCTACGACTGGCCAGCCCCAGCATTTT
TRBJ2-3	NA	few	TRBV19	CATTIRIRGLSTDTQYF	TGTGCCACCACAATCAGAATTCGGGGCCTTAGCACAGATACGCAGTATTTT
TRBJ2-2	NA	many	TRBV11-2	CASSLAQSNTGELFF	TGTGCCAGCAGCTTAGCACAATCCAACACCGGGGAGCTGTTTTTT
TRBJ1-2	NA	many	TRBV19	CASSISHAVGGYTF	TGTGCCAGTAGTATATCCCACGCTGTAGGCGGCTACACCTTC
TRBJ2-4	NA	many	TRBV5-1	CASSLEQNNIQYF	TGCGCCAGCAGCTTAGAGCAGAACAACATTCAGTACTTC
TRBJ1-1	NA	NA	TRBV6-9	CASSWSRGNTEAFF	TGTGCCAGCAGTTGGTCCAGGGGGAACACTGAAGCTTTCTTT
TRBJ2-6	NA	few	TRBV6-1	CASGTGANVLTF	TGTGCCAGCGGAACTGGGGCCAACGTCCTGACTTTC
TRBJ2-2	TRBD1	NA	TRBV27	CASSAIDGTGSTGELFF	TGTGCCAGCAGTGCGATAGACGGGACAGGGAGCACCGGGGAGCTGTTTTTT
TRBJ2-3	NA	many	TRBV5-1	CASRSQDTQYF	TGCGCCAGCAGAAGCCAGGATACGCAGTATTTT
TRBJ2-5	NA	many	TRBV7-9	CASSAPSVETQYF	TGTGCCAGCAGCGCCCCCTCAGTGGAGACCCAGTACTTC